This TCR beta chain was recorded in a study of cytomegalovirus exposure and HLA in healthy donors. This clone has only one observation. With 5 bases clipped from V and 7 bases from J, the junction kept 3 bases outside the gene matches. Germline assignment: CDR1 MNHNS and CDR2 SASEGT. CDR3 length: 14 residues. PCR amplification relied on 60 Vbeta primers (plus 13 Jbeta primers). TCRdb's copy holds only in-frame clones and misses some; the assay was immunoSEQ multiplex PCR. The data contain some 130,000 clones, over 75% of them seen just once; the ten biggest clones take up under 6%. The clonotype was recovered from a woman in her 40s in good health and CMV-seropositive. The sample consisted of PBMCs. This chain joins TRBV6-1 and TRBJ2-7; the match to TRBD2 covers 15 bases. In DNA, the CDR3 is TGTGCCAGCAGTCCGGGACTAGCGGGAGGTGAGCAGTACTTC. This translates into CASSPGLAGGEQYF.